The clone carrying this TCR beta chain was seen more than once but under ten times. Its specificity is unknown. Germline and junction disagree at one end, which may indicate a read error. The data were taken from a study of T cells in Graves' hyperthyroidism and ophthalmopathy. Background on the study: Peripheral blood was drawn at first diagnosis, prior to all treatment. Study-wide findings and caveats: Model predictions of ophthalmopathy came a median roughly 6.7 months before onset.

The CDR3 totals 15 residues. Germline V gives CDR1 KGHSH, CDR2 LQKENI. Subjects aged 18 to 65 presented with newly diagnosed hyperthyroidism of less than 2 months' duration. Each 10 ml fresh peripheral blood draw supplied the PBMCs. The TCR beta CDR3 regions underwent amplification using RNA transcripts as the source. With the HTBI primer set, the TCR CDR3 went through a first round of RT-PCR. MiXCR was run by TCRdb on the multiplex PCR reads, yielding one entry per CDR3 protein. The sample shows 300,000 to 400,000 distinct CDR3 sequences, 13% of them seen only once. The sequenced material came from blood. The receptor comes from a woman under 30 with Graves' hyperthyroidism. This sequence joins TRBV18 and TRBJ1-3; D gene unclear. The DNA of the CDR3 is TGTGCCAGCCGACCATCAACGCTCTCTGGAAGCACCATATATTTT. The encoded protein is CASRPSTLSGSTIYF.